The present entry profiles one T cell receptor (beta chain) with its context. The antigen is not known. Autoimmune disease history or systemic immunosuppression excluded patients. The sample originates from a study of OX40 agonist ivuxolimab in advanced cancers. The wider study: A mean age of roughly 60 years, range about 20 to 85, was recorded, and under 85% were male.

The germline V gene encodes CDR1 SGHNT and CDR2 YYREEE (reference sequence). The J segment lost 5 bases and the V segment lost 3 bases, leaving 4 bases of the junction unmatched. This CDR3 has 15 residues. Study results and caveats: At 0.1-3.0 mg/kg, partial responders had clonal expansion among the lowest observed.

The assay was immunoSEQ multiplex PCR, and TCRdb's table has in-frame clones only and misses some. Here the sample spans 45,000 to 65,000 clones, roughly 83% being singletons. This chain joins TRBV5-4 and TRBJ2-1; TRBD2 agrees at 11 bases. This clonotype originated in an adult with an advanced solid tumor such as melanoma, head and neck, liver or kidney cancer. The specimen comprised CD4+ or CD8+ T cells sorted from blood, sampled in a trial of the OX40 agonist ivuxolimab. The CDR3 DNA is TGTGCCAGCAGCTCTAGACTAGCGGGAAACAATGAGCAGTTCTTC. Protein sequence: CASSSRLAGNNEQFF.